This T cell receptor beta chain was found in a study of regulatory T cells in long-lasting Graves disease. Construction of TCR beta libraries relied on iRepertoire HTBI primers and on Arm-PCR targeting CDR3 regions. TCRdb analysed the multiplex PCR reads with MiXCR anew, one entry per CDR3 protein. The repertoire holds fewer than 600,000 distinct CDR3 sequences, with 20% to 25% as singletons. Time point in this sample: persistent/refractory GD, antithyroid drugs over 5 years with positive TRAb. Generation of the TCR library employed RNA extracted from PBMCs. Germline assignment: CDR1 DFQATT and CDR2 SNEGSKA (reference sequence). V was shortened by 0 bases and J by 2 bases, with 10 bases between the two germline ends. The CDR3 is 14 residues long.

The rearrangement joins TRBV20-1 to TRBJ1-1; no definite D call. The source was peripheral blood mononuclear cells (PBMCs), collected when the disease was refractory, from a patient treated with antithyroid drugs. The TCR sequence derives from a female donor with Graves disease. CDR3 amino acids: CSAREVYHNTEAFF. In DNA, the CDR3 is TGCAGTGCTAGAGAGGTGTACCATAACACTGAAGCTTTCTTT.